The present T cell receptor beta chain was sequenced within a study of post-analysis software for immune sequencing data. Unique molecular identifiers were carried by the TCR beta cDNA libraries. MiXCR, run by TCRdb on the PCR reads, gives a single entry per CDR3 protein. The sample shows around 250,000 distinct CDR3 sequences, 35% to 40% of them seen only once. Trimming took 0 bases from V and 4 from J, leaving 12 bases between them. Per the germline V gene, CDR1 is DFQATT and CDR2 is SNEGSKA (reference sequence). There are 14 residues in the CDR3. This clonotype was seen at least ten times. Its cognate antigen is unknown. Whole-study results and caveats: With TRBV5-6, TRBV5-1 and TRBV20-1 included, about five TRBV segments were more frequent in patients than in controls. Normalized Chao1 diversity was significantly reduced in patients versus controls.

Sequenced input: blood. The chain joins TRBV20-1 to TRBJ1-1; D unresolved. The sequence was collected from a girl aged 5-17 years with multiple sclerosis. CDR3 coding DNA: TGCAGTGCTAGAGATCCGGTAGAGGGCACTGAAGCTTTCTTT. Translation gives CSARDPVEGTEAFF.